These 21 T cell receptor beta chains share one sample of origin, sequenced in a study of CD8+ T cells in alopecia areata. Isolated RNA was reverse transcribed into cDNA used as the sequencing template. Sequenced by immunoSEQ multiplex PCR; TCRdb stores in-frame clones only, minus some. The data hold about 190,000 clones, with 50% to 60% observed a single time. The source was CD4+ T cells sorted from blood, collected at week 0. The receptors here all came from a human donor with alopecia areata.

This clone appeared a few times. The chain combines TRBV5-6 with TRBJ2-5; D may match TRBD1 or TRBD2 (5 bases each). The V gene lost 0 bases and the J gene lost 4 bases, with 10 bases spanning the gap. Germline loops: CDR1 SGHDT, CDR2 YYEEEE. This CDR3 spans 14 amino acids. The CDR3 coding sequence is TGTGCCAGCAGCTTGGGGGGACGAGGAGAGACCCAGTACTTC. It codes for CASSLGGRGETQYF.

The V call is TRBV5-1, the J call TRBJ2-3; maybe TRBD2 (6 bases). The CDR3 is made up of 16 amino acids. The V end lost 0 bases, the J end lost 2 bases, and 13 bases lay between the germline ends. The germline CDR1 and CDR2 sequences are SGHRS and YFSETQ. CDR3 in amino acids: CASSLAVGGFTDTQYF. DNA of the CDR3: TGCGCCAGCAGCTTGGCGGTTGGAGGGTTCACAGATACGCAGTATTTT.

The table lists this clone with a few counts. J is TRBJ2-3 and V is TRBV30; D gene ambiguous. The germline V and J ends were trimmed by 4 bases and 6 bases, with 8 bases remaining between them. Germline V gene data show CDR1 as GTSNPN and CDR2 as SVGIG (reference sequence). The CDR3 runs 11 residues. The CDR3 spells CAWKSWDTQYF. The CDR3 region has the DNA TGTGCCTGGAAATCCTGGGATACGCAGTATTTT. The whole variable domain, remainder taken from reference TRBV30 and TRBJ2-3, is SQTIHQWPATLVQPVGSPLSLECTVEGTSNPNLYWYRQAAGRGLQLLFYSVGIGQISSEVPQNLSASRPQDRQFILSSKKLLLSDSGFYLCAWKSWDTQYFGPGTRLTVL.

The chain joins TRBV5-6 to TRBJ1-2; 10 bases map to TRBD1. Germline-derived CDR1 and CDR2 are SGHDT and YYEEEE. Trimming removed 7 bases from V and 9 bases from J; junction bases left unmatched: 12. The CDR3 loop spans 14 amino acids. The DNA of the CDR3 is TGTGCCAGCCAAGGCCGGGACAGGGGATACAGCTACACCTTC. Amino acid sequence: CASQGRDRGYSYTF.

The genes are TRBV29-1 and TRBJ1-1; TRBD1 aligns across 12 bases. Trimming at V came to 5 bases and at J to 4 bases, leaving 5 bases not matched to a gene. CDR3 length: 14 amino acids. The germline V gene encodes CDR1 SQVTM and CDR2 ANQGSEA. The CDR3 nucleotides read TGCAGCGTTCCGGGACAGGGGGCAGTCACTGAAGCTTTCTTT. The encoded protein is CSVPGQGAVTEAFF.

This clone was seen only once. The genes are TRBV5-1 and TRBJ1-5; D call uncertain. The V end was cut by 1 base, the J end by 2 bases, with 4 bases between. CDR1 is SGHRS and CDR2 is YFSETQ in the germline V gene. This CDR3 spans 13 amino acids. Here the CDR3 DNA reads TGCGCCAGCAGCTTGCTCGGCAATCAGCCCCAGCATTTT. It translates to CASSLLGNQPQHF.

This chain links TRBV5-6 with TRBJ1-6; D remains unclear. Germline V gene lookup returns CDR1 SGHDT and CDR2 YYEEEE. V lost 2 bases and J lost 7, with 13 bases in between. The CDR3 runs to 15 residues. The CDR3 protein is CASSFAGGRNSPLHF. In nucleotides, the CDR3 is TGTGCCAGCAGCTTTGCAGGAGGGAGGAATTCACCCCTCCACTTT.

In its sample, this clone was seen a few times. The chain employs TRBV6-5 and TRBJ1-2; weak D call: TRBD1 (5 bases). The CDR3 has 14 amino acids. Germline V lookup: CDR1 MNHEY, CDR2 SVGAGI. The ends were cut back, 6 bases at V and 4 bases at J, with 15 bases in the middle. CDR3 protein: CASRKGRAGYGYTF. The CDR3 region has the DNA TGTGCCAGCAGGAAGGGCAGGGCGGGCTATGGCTACACCTTC.

The CDR3 region has the DNA TGTGCCTGGAGTGCAGGCATGGTTACGCAGTATTTT. Its protein is CAWSAGMVTQYF. This chain links TRBV30 with TRBJ2-3; no firm D call. The germline V gene has CDR1 GTSNPN and CDR2 SVGIG (reference sequence). Deletions cut 1 base from V and 8 bases from J, with 10 bases between. This CDR3 has 12 amino acids. The full variable domain, with the rest looked up from reference TRBV30 and TRBJ2-3, is SQTIHQWPATLVQPVGSPLSLECTVEGTSNPNLYWYRQAAGRGLQLLFYSVGIGQISSEVPQNLSASRPQDRQFILSSKKLLLSDSGFYLCAWSAGMVTQYFGPGTRLTVL.

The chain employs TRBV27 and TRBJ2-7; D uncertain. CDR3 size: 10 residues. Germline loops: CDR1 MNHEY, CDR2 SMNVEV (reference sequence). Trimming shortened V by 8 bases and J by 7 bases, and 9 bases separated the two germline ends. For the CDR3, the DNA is TGTGCCAGCGGTAGGGCGGAGCAGTACTTC. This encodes CASGRAEQYF.

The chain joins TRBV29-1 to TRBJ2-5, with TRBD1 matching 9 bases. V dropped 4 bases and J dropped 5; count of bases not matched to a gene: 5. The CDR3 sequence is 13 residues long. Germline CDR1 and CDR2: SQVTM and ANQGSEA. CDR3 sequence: CSVGQGGRETQYF. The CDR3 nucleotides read TGCAGCGTTGGACAGGGGGGCAGGGAGACCCAGTACTTC. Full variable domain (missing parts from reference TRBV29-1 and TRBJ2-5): SAVISQKPSRDICQRGTSLTIQCQVDSQVTMMFWYRQQPGQSLTLIATANQGSEATYESGFVIDKFPISRPNLTFSTLTVSNMSPEDSSIYLCSVGQGGRETQYFGPGTRLLVL.

The CDR3 DNA follows: TGTGCCAGCTCACCACCCGGGGGGAGAGGCTACACCTTC. Translated: CASSPPGGRGYTF. The V call is TRBV18, the J call TRBJ1-2; D is perhaps TRBD1 (5 bases). V lost 0 bases and J 8 bases, leaving 10 bases between the germline ends. This CDR3 is 13 amino acids long. CDR1 and CDR2 from the germline V gene are KGHSH and LQKENI.

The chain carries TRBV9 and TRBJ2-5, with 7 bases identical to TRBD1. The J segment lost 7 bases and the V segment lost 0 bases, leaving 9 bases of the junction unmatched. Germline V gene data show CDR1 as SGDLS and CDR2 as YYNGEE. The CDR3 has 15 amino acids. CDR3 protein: CASSVAQGEKGTQYF. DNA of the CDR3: TGTGCCAGCAGCGTAGCGCAGGGGGAAAAGGGGACCCAGTACTTC.

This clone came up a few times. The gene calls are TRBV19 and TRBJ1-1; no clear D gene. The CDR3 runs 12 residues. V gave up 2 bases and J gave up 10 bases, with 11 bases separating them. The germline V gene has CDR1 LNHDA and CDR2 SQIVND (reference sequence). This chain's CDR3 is CASSIMAGRAFF. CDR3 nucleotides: TGTGCCAGTAGTATAATGGCGGGGAGAGCTTTCTTT.

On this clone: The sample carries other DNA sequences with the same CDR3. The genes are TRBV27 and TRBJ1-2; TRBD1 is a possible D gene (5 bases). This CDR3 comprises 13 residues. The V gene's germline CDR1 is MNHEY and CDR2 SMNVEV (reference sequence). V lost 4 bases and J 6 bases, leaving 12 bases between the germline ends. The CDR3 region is CASSSRGLDGYTF. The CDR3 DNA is TGTGCCAGCAGTTCCCGGGGCTTAGATGGCTACACCTTC.

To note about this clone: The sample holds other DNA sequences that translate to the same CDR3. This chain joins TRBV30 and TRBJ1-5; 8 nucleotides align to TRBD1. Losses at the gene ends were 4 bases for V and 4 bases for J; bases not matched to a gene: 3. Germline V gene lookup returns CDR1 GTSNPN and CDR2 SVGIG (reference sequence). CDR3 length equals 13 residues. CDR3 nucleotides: TGTGCCTGGAAAGGACAGGGAAATCAGCCCCAGCATTTT. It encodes CAWKGQGNQPQHF. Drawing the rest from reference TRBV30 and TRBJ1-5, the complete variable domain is SQTIHQWPATLVQPVGSPLSLECTVEGTSNPNLYWYRQAAGRGLQLLFYSVGIGQISSEVPQNLSASRPQDRQFILSSKKLLLSDSGFYLCAWKGQGNQPQHFGDGTRLSIL.

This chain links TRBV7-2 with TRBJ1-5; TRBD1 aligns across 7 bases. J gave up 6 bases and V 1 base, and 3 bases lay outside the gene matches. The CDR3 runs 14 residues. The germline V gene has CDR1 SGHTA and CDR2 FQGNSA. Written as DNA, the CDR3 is TGTGCCAGCAGCTTAGACAGGGGCGGTCAGCCCCAGCATTTT. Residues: CASSLDRGGQPQHF.

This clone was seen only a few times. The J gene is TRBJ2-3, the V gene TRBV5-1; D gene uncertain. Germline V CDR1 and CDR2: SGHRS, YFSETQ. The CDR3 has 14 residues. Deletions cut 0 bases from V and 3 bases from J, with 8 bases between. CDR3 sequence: CASSLGTQTDTQYF. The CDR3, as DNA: TGCGCCAGCAGCTTGGGAACCCAGACAGATACGCAGTATTTT.

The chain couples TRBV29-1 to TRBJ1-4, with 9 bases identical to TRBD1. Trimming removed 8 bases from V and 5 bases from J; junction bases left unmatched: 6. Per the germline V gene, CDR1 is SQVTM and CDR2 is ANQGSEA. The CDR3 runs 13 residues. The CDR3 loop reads CSPKGTGNEKLFF. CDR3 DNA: TGCAGCCCGAAGGGGACAGGGAATGAAAAACTGTTTTTT.

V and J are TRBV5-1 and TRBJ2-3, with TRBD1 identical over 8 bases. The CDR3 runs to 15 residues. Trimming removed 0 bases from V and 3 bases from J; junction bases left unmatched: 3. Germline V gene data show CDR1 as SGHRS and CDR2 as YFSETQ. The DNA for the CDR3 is TGCGCCAGCAGCTTGGGGGGACAGGAGACAGATACGCAGTATTTT. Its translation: CASSLGGQETDTQYF.

CDR3 sequence (DNA): TGTGCCAGCCGGGGCCGATCATTTCTACCTGCTACAGATACGCAGTATTTT. Amino acids: CASRGRSFLPATDTQYF. The chain couples TRBV2 to TRBJ2-3; D possibly uses TRBD1 or TRBD2 (5 bases each). The CDR3 loop spans 17 amino acids. V was clipped by 8 bases and J by 3 bases, with 24 bases between them. Germline loops: CDR1 SNHLY, CDR2 FYNNEI.